The source of this TCR beta chain is a study of vaccination and CD4 T cells after COVID-19. Study-wide results and caveats: Early timepoints after natural infection were not analyzed in these convalescent patients.

Trimming cost V 5 bases and J 0 bases; bases outside gene matches: 11. The CDR3 has 17 amino acids. The germline gives CDR1 LNHNV, CDR2 YYDKDF (reference sequence). Oncomine TCR Beta short-read sequencing was applied to DNA from cultured CD4+ T cells. MiXCR, run by TCRdb on the PCR reads, gives a single entry per CDR3 protein. The data show about 9,000 distinct CDR3 sequences, 40% to 60% seen once. Described treatment: roughly nine-day PBMC culture with coronavirus spike peptide pools or control peptides (ViraFEST assay). An unexposed donor provided the CD4+ T cells, which were collected before the COVID-19 pandemic (2011-2018). Comments on this clonotype: Its antigen is still unknown.

This receptor was taken from a human donor in good health. The chain joins TRBV15 to TRBJ2-3; 7 bases map to TRBD1. Material for sequencing was CD4+ T cells from blood, cultured in vitro. The CDR3 sequence is CATSARTGSFSTDTQYF. The DNA of the CDR3 is TGTGCCACCAGCGCACGGACAGGCAGCTTTAGCACAGATACGCAGTATTTT.